This T cell receptor (beta chain) was sequenced in a study of blood T cell repertoires in COVID-19. With 5 bases clipped from V and 3 bases from J, the junction kept 10 bases outside the gene matches. CDR1 and CDR2 from the germline V gene are SGHAT and FQNNGV. This CDR3 has 17 residues. Method: immunoSEQ multiplex PCR; TCRdb's copy keeps in-frame clones and lacks some. Of over 200,000 clones detected, 70% to 90% appear once; the ten largest clones hold about 4.6%. V gene TRBV11-2 combines with J gene TRBJ2-1; 10 bases agree with TRBD1. The specimen was PBMCs or T cells enriched from blood (not recorded which). This receptor was identified in a woman under 40 who had been exposed to COVID-19. The CDR3 DNA sequence: TGTGCCAGCAGCCCACAGGTCGGGGACAGGGGCTACAATGAGCAGTTCTTC. Translation: CASSPQVGDRGYNEQFF.